Each of the 20 T cell receptor beta chains below was sequenced from the same sample in a study of control samples from healthy donors and cancer patients. Using immunoSEQ multiplex PCR, the repertoire was profiled, and TCRdb retains in-frame clones only, with some absent. This table has approximately 70,000 clones, roughly 86% appearing once. Sequenced: PBMCs. The receptor source for this set is a man aged 60 to 69 with lung cancer.

The gene calls are TRBV24-1 and TRBJ2-3; D gene uncertain. In germline, CDR1 is KGHDR, CDR2 SFDVKD. CDR3 length: 12 residues. Between the trimmed V and J ends, which lost 4 bases and 3 bases, there was a span of 4 bases. In nucleotides, the CDR3 is TGTGCCACCAGTGAGGCAACAGATACGCAGTATTTT. As protein: CATSEATDTQYF.

The chain employs TRBV29-1 and TRBJ2-7; TRBD1 matches 7 bases. The CDR3 length is 19 residues. The germline CDR1 and CDR2 sequences are SQVTM and ANQGSEA. V shed 4 bases and J 7 bases; nucleotides not matched to a gene: 28. CDR3 nucleotides: TGCAGCGTTGTAGGTTGGACAGGCGAATCGCCGGCCACTCCTAGTGAGCAGTACGTC. Residues: CSVVGWTGESPATPSEQYV.

This clone was detected once. CDR3 in amino acids: CASSSKKGGTEAFF. As DNA, the CDR3 is TGTGCCAGCAGCTCTAAAAAGGGAGGCACTGAAGCTTTCTTT. The J gene is TRBJ1-1, the V gene TRBV7-2; D ambiguous. The germline V and J ends were trimmed by 4 bases and 4 bases, with 13 bases remaining between them. Germline loops: CDR1 SGHTA, CDR2 FQGNSA. This CDR3 comprises 14 residues.

This rearrangement joins TRBV12-3 or TRBV12-4 to TRBJ1-6, with TRBD1 as a possible D gene (5 bases). CDR3 length: 13 residues. V shed 6 bases and J shed 4 bases, with 7 bases lying between them. The CDR3 spells CASRPGYNSPLHF. In DNA form, the CDR3 reads TGTGCCAGCAGGCCAGGGTATAATTCACCCCTCCACTTT.

This clone was seen only once. V gene TRBV5-8 combines with J gene TRBJ1-5, with D tentatively TRBD1 (5 bases). CDR1 and CDR2 (germline): SGHTS, YDEGEE. The CDR3 length is 16 residues. The V end lost 0 bases, the J end lost 1 base, and 11 bases lay between the germline ends. The CDR3 DNA reads as TGTGCCAGCAGCTTGGCAATAGGGGCGAGCAATCAGCCCCAGCATTTT. Protein sequence: CASSLAIGASNQPQHF.

The chain has TRBV6-4 and TRBJ2-2; D ambiguous. Per germline, CDR1 MRHNA and CDR2 SNTAGT. The CDR3 contains 14 residues. V lost 4 bases to trimming and J lost 1 base, with 7 bases between them. The CDR3 DNA reads TGTGCCAGCAGTGGCGAGGAGAACACCGGGGAGCTGTTTTTT. Its protein is CASSGEENTGELFF.

V gene TRBV5-4 combines with J gene TRBJ1-4; D not resolved. With 1 base removed from V and 6 bases from J, the gap between germline ends came to 10 bases. Germline CDR1 and CDR2: SGHNT and YYREEE (reference sequence). The CDR3 spans 14 residues. CDR3 nucleotide sequence: TGTGCCAGCAGCTTGAAGGACGGCGATGAAAAACTGTTTTTT. Translated: CASSLKDGDEKLFF. The full variable domain, with the rest looked up from reference TRBV5-4 and TRBJ1-4, is ETGVTQSPTHLIKTRGQQVTLRCSSQSGHNTVSWYQQALGQGPQFIFQYYREEENGRGNFPPRFSGLQFPNYSSELNVNALELDDSALYLCASSLKDGDEKLFFGSGTQLSVL.

Only a few counts were recorded for this clone. The chain employs TRBV25-1 and TRBJ1-4; D call uncertain. V lost 0 bases, J lost 4 bases, and 15 bases lay in between. The germline V gene encodes CDR1 MGHDK and CDR2 SYGVNS. The CDR3 contains 17 residues. The CDR3: CASSEYAPSHGNEKLFF. In DNA, the CDR3 is TGTGCCAGCAGTGAATACGCCCCTTCCCACGGTAATGAAAAACTGTTTTTT.

V gene TRBV30 combines with J gene TRBJ1-1; D not certain. CDR3 size: 13 residues. Germline CDR1 reads GTSNPN; CDR2 reads SVGIG (reference sequence). With 1 base removed from V and 0 bases from J, the gap between germline ends came to 6 bases. The CDR3: CAWSEQMNTEAFF. The CDR3 DNA is TGTGCCTGGAGTGAACAAATGAACACTGAAGCTTTCTTT.

V usage is TRBV14 and J usage is TRBJ1-6, with TRBD1 as a possible D gene (6 bases). CDR3 length equals 13 residues. Germline CDR1 is SGHDN and CDR2 is FVKESK. V was clipped by 6 bases and J by 7 bases, with 10 bases between them. The CDR3 DNA reads TGTGCCAGCAGAATACAGGGAAATTCACCCCTCCACTTT. As protein: CASRIQGNSPLHF.

V gene TRBV7-2 combines with J gene TRBJ1-6, with D hard to call. Germline CDR1 and CDR2: SGHTA and FQGNSA. Deletions cut 2 bases from V and 0 bases from J, with 14 bases between. The CDR3 loop spans 18 amino acids. As DNA, the CDR3 is TGTGCCAGCAGCTTACCACAGCCGGGTCGCTCCTATAATTCACCCCTCCACTTT. It encodes CASSLPQPGRSYNSPLHF.

The V and J genes are TRBV7-9 and TRBJ1-6; 7 bases are a match to TRBD1. Unmatched junction bases numbered 13, after V lost 5 bases and J lost 6 bases. This CDR3 has 17 amino acids. The V gene's germline CDR1 is SEHNR and CDR2 FQNEAQ (reference sequence). The CDR3 here is CASSRDRGTEFNSPLHF. CDR3 DNA: TGTGCCAGCAGCCGAGATCGCGGGACAGAGTTTAATTCACCCCTCCACTTT.

This chain links TRBV11-1 with TRBJ2-1; D may correspond to TRBD1 or TRBD2 (7 bases each). V was pared by 5 bases and J by 5 bases, with 19 bases between. The germline V gene encodes CDR1 SGHAT and CDR2 FQDESV (reference sequence). The CDR3 sequence is 16 residues long. The DNA for the CDR3 is TGTGCCAGCAGCCCAAGGAGCGGGACAGCAAACAATGAGCAGTTCTTC. Translating it yields CASSPRSGTANNEQFF. Full variable domain (missing parts from reference TRBV11-1 and TRBJ2-1): EAEVAQSPRYKITEKSQAVAFWCDPISGHATLYWYRQILGQGPELLVQFQDESVVDDSQLPKDRFSAERLKGVDSTLKIQPAELGDSAMYLCASSPRSGTANNEQFFGPGTRLTVL.

This chain uses TRBV5-6 with TRBJ1-5; no clear D gene. V gave up 2 bases and J gave up 6 bases, with 15 bases separating them. Per germline, CDR1 SGHDT and CDR2 YYEEEE. The CDR3 covers 15 residues. The CDR3 here is CASSLWSGEGQPQHF. The DNA for the CDR3 is TGTGCCAGCAGCTTATGGTCCGGGGAAGGTCAGCCCCAGCATTTT.

This chain connects TRBV25-1 to TRBJ2-2, with 8 nucleotides matching TRBD2. The CDR3 is 16 residues long. The ends lost 2 bases at V and 6 bases at J; junction bases unmatched: 8. Germline loops: CDR1 MGHDK, CDR2 SYGVNS. CDR3 DNA: TGTGCCAGCAGTGAAATGGGACTAGTAATGGCCGGGGAGCTGTTTTTT. Its protein product is CASSEMGLVMAGELFF.

CDR3 sequence: CATSDLSGRTDTQYF. The CDR3 nucleotides read TGTGCCACCAGTGATTTGAGCGGGCGGACAGATACGCAGTATTTT. This chain connects TRBV24-1 to TRBJ2-3; D may be TRBD2 (6 bases). This CDR3 comprises 15 residues. Per germline, CDR1 KGHDR and CDR2 SFDVKD. V lost 0 bases, J lost 3 bases, and 9 bases lay in between.

This clone was recorded only once. This sequence joins TRBV6-5 and TRBJ1-2; 11 bases fit TRBD1. The CDR3 contains 13 residues. Germline lookup yields CDR1 MNHEY and CDR2 SVGAGI. After removal of 11 bases from V and 2 bases from J, the junction contained 4 bases not matched to a gene. CDR3 coding DNA: TGTGCCTCGGGACAGGGGGTGAACTATGGCTACACCTTC. It encodes CASGQGVNYGYTF.

V and J are TRBV6-2 or TRBV6-3 and TRBJ2-2, with D maybe TRBD2 (5 bases). The V end lost 2 bases, the J end lost 6 bases, and 13 bases lay between the germline ends. The CDR3 has 15 amino acids. CDR1 and CDR2 from the germline V gene are MNHEY and SVGEGT. The CDR3 loop is CASSYGDGMAGELFF. CDR3 in DNA: TGTGCCAGCAGTTACGGAGACGGGATGGCCGGGGAGCTGTTTTTT.

The chain carries TRBV3-1 (or the pseudogene TRBV3-2) and TRBJ2-1; weak D call: TRBD2 (5 bases). There are 17 residues in the CDR3. Germline values: CDR1 LGHDT, CDR2 YNNKEL (reference sequence). Trimming removed 3 bases at V and 7 bases at J, with 22 bases between. The CDR3: CASSQVPRGRGWNEQFF. The CDR3 nucleotides read TGTGCCAGCAGCCAGGTCCCTCGGGGTAGAGGGTGGAATGAGCAGTTCTTC.

V and J are TRBV14 and TRBJ2-2; a weak D match, TRBD1 (6 bases). Germline V gene lookup returns CDR1 SGHDN and CDR2 FVKESK. CDR3 length: 15 residues. Trimming cost V 4 bases and J 4 bases, with 13 bases left between them. The CDR3 sequence: CASSLLDRSTGELFF. Here the CDR3 DNA reads TGTGCCAGCAGCCTCTTGGACAGATCCACCGGGGAGCTGTTTTTT.